The next 4 T cell receptor beta chains were all read from a single sample in a study of T-cell memory formation after mild COVID-19. Using its own MiXCR run on the 5' RACE reads, TCRdb lists one record per CDR3 protein. The sample records tens of thousands of distinct CDR3 sequences, about 12% being singletons. The source material was PBMCs or a T cell subset sorted from them (not recorded which). These receptors all come from an adult woman who had mild COVID-19 (a few samples of this study predate the infection). Cell type and time point are not known.

The V call is TRBV5-1, the J call TRBJ2-7; the D gene is possibly TRBD1 (6 bases). The V gene lost 7 bases and the J gene lost 0 bases, with 11 bases spanning the gap. The CDR3 covers 13 residues. Germline V lookup: CDR1 SGHRS, CDR2 YFSETQ. The CDR3 here is CASRQDDSYEQYF. CDR3 nucleotides: TGCGCCAGCCGACAGGATGACTCCTACGAGCAGTACTTC.

This chain joins TRBV7-8 and TRBJ2-7, with D perhaps being TRBD1 or TRBD2 (5 bases each). V dropped 5 bases and J dropped 6 bases, with 17 bases sitting between them. This CDR3 has 14 residues. The germline gives CDR1 SGHVS, CDR2 FQNEAQ. This CDR3 is CASSPKVLGPEQYF. DNA for the CDR3: TGTGCCAGCAGCCCAAAGGTTCTGGGACCCGAGCAGTACTTC.

This clonotype turned up a few times. The rearrangement links TRBV6-1 to TRBJ1-4, with 7 bases that match TRBD1. With V trimmed by 3 bases and J by 7 bases, 8 bases remained unmatched. The CDR3 loop spans 15 amino acids. Germline CDR1 and CDR2: MNHNS and SASEGT. The CDR3 protein is CASSDMTGYGEKLFF. The CDR3 nucleotides are TGTGCCAGCAGTGATATGACAGGGTACGGTGAAAAACTGTTTTTT.

This clonotype was counted a few times. The V gene is TRBV18, the J gene TRBJ2-7; maybe TRBD1 (6 bases). Germline loops: CDR1 KGHSH, CDR2 LQKENI. V gave up 3 bases and J gave up 5 bases, with 14 bases separating them. The CDR3 is 14 amino acids. The CDR3 DNA sequence: TGTGCCAGCTCACCCCTTTACAGGGCCAACGAGCAGTACTTC. Translation: CASSPLYRANEQYF. Filled out from reference TRBV18 and TRBJ2-7, the complete variable domain reads NAGVMQNPRHLVRRRGQEARLRCSPMKGHSHVYWYRQLPEEGLKFMVYLQKENIIDESGMPKERFSAEFPKEGPSILRIQQVVRGDSAAYFCASSPLYRANEQYFGPGTRLTVT.